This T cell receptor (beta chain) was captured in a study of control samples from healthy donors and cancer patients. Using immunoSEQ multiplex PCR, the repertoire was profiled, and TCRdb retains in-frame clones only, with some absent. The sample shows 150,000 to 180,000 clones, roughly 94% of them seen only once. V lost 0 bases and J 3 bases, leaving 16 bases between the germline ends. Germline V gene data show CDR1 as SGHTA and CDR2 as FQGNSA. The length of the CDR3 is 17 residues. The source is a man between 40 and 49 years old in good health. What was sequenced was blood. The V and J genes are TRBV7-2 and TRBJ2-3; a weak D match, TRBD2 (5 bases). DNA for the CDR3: TGTGCCAGCAGCTTAGCGTCACTAGATGAAGTGACAGATACGCAGTATTTT. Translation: CASSLASLDEVTDTQYF.